This paragraph covers one T cell receptor beta chain sequence. The target antigen is unknown. This record belongs to a study of cytomegalovirus exposure and HLA in healthy donors. Findings and limits, study-wide: In an earlier analysis, about 90% or about 30%: the productive usage of most TCR beta V segments. Presence/absence analyses assumed roughly uniform sequencing depth across donors.

The PCR employed 60 Vbeta primers together with 13 Jbeta primers. This table comes from immunoSEQ multiplex PCR, and its TCRdb copy is limited to in-frame clones, with some not included. Of some 150,000 clones listed, about four fifths are singletons. Trimming took 4 bases from V and 6 from J, leaving 16 bases between them. The germline CDR1 and CDR2 sequences are GTSNPN and SVGIG (reference sequence). The length of the CDR3 is 14 residues. The V and J genes are TRBV30 and TRBJ1-5, with D maybe TRBD1 (6 bases). This TCR was recovered from a young man in good health and CMV-seronegative. Source material: PBMCs. The CDR3 coding sequence is TGTGCCTGGACGGTCGGGGGGCTGGCTCAGCCCCAGCATTTT. It yields the protein CAWTVGGLAQPQHF.